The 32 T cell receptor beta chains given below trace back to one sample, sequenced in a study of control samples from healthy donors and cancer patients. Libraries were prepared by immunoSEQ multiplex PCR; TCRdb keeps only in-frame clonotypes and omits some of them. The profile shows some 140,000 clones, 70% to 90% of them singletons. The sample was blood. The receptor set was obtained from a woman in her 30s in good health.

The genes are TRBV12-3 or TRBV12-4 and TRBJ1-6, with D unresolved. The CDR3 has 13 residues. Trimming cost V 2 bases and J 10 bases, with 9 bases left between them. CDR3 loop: CASSLPKASPLHF. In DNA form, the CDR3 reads TGTGCCAGCAGTTTACCCAAGGCATCACCCCTCCACTTT.

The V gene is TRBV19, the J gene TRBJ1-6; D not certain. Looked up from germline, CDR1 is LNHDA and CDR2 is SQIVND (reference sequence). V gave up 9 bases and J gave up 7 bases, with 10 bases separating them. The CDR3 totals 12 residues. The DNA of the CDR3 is TGTGCCAGCAGGTCGGGAAATTCACCCCTCCACTTT. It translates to CASRSGNSPLHF.

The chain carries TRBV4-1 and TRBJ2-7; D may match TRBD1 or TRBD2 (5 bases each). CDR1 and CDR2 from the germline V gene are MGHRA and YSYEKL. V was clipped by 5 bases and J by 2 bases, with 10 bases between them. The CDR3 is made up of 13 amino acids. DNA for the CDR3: TGCGCCAGCAGCAGGGACGAAACCTACGAGCAGTACTTC. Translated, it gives CASSRDETYEQYF.

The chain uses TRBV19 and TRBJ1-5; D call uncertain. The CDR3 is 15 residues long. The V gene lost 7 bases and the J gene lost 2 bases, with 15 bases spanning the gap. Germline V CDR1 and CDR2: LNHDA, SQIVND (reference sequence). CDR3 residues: CASNFDLARNQPQHF. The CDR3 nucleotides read TGTGCCAGTAATTTCGACCTGGCTCGCAATCAGCCCCAGCATTTT. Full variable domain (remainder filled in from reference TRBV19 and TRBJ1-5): DGGITQSPKYLFRKEGQNVTLSCEQNLNHDAMYWYRQDPGQGLRLIYYSQIVNDFQKGDIAEGYSVSREKKESFPLTVTSAQKNPTAFYLCASNFDLARNQPQHFGDGTRLSIL.

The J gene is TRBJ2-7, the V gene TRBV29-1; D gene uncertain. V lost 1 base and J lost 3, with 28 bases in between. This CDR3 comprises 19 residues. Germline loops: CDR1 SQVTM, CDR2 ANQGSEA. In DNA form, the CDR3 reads TGCAGCGTTGAAGGCGTGGGCCGGAGCAGCTCCTCCCCCCTCTACGAGCAGTACTTC. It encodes CSVEGVGRSSSSPLYEQYF.

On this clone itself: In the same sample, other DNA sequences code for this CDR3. The CDR3 region has the DNA TGCGCCAGCAGCCAAGATGGGACAGGGGACGAAAAACTGTTTTTT. It encodes CASSQDGTGDEKLFF. The J gene is TRBJ1-4, the V gene TRBV4-1; TRBD1 matches 10 bases. CDR1 and CDR2 (germline): MGHRA, YSYEKL. The ends lost 0 bases at V and 8 bases at J; junction bases unmatched: 3. The CDR3 totals 15 residues.

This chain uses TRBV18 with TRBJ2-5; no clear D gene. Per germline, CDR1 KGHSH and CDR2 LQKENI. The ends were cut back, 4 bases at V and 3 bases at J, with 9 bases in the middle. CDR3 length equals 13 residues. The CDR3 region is CASSRAGEETQYF. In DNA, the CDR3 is TGTGCCAGCTCACGGGCAGGAGAAGAGACCCAGTACTTC.

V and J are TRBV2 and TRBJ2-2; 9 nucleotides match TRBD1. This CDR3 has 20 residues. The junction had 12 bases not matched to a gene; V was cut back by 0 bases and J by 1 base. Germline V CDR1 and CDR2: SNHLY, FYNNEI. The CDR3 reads CASSEAKSGTGPKNTGELFF. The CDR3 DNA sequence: TGTGCCAGCAGTGAAGCTAAGTCCGGGACAGGGCCGAAGAACACCGGGGAGCTGTTTTTT.

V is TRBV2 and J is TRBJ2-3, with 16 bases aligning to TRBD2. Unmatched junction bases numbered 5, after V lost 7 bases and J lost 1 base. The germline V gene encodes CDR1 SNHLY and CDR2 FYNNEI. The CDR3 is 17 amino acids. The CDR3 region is CASKGLAGGPGTDTQYF. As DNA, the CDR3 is TGTGCCAGCAAGGGACTAGCGGGAGGGCCGGGCACAGATACGCAGTATTTT.

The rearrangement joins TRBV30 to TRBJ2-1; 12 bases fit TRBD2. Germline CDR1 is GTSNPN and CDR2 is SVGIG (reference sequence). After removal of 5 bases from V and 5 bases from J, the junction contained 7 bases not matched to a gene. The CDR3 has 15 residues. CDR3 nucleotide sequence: TGTGCCTGGGACAGGGGACTAGCGGGTGACAATGAGCAGTTCTTC. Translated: CAWDRGLAGDNEQFF.

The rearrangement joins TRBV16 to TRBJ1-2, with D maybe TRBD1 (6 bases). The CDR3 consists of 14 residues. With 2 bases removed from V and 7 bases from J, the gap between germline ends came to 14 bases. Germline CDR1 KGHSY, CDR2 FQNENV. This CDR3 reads CASSQERGGSGYTF. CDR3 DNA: TGTGCCAGCAGCCAAGAGCGCGGGGGCTCTGGCTACACCTTC.

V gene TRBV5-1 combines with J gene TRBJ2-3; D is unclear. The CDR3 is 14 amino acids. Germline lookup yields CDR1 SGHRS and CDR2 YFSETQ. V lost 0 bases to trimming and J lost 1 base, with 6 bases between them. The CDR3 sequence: CASSLEDGTDTQYF. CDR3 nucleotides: TGCGCCAGCAGCTTGGAGGATGGCACAGATACGCAGTATTTT.

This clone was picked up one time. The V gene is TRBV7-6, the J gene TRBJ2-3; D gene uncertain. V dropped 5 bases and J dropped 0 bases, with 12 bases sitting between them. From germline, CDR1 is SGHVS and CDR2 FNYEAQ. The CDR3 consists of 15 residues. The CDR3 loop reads CASSPSASSTDTQYF. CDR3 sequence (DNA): TGTGCCAGCAGCCCCAGTGCGTCTAGCACAGATACGCAGTATTTT.

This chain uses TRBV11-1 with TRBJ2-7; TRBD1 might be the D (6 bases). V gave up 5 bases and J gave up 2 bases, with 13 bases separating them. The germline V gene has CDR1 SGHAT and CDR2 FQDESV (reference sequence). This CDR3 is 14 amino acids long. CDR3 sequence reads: CASSLSGQTYEQYF. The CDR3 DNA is TGTGCCAGCAGCCTGTCTGGACAGACCTACGAGCAGTACTTC. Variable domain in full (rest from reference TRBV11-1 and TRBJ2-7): EAEVAQSPRYKITEKSQAVAFWCDPISGHATLYWYRQILGQGPELLVQFQDESVVDDSQLPKDRFSAERLKGVDSTLKIQPAELGDSAMYLCASSLSGQTYEQYFGPGTRLTVT.

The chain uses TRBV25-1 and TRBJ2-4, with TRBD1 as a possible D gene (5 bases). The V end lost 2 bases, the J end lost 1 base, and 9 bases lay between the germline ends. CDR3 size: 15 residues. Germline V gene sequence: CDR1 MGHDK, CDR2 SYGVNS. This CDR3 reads CASSEPGLAKNIQYF. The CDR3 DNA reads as TGTGCCAGCAGTGAACCAGGGCTTGCCAAAAACATTCAGTACTTC.

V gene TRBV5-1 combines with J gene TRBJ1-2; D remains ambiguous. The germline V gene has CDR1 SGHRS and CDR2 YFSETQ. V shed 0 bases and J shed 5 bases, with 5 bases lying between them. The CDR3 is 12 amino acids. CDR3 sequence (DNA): TGCGCCAGCAGCTTGGGAGGATATGGCTACACCTTC. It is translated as CASSLGGYGYTF.

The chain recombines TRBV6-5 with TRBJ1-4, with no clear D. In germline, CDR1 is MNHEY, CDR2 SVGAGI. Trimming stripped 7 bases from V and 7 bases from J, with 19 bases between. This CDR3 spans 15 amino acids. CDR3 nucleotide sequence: TGTGCCAGCAAATCCGCGTTGGCTGGAACTGAAAAACTGTTTTTT. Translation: CASKSALAGTEKLFF.

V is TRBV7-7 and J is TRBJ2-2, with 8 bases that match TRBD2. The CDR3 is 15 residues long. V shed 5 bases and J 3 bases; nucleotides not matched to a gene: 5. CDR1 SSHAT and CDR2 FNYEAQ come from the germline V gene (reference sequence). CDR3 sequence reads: CASSPGLADTGELFF. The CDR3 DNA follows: TGTGCCAGCAGCCCAGGACTAGCAGACACCGGGGAGCTGTTTTTT.

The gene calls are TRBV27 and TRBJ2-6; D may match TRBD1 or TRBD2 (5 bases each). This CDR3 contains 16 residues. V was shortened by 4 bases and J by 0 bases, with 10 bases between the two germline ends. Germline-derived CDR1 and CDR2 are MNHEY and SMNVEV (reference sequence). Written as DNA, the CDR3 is TGTGCCAGCAGTTCGGGACGGCTCTCTGGGGCCAACGTCCTGACTTTC. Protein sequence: CASSSGRLSGANVLTF.

CDR3 nucleotide sequence: TGTGCCACCAGTGACTCAACTACTAGCGGGAATACCGGGGAGCTGTTTTTT. Encoded protein: CATSDSTTSGNTGELFF. This sequence joins TRBV24-1 and TRBJ2-2; TRBD2 matches 10 bases. V dropped 4 bases and J dropped 5; count of bases not matched to a gene: 9. CDR1 and CDR2 (germline): KGHDR, SFDVKD. This CDR3 has 17 residues.

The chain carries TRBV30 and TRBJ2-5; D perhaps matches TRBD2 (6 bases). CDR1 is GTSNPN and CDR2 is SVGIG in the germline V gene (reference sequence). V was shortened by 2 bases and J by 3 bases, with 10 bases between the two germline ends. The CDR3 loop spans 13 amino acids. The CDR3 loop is CAWSRGLKETQYF. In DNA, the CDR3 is TGTGCCTGGAGTCGGGGGTTAAAAGAGACCCAGTACTTC.

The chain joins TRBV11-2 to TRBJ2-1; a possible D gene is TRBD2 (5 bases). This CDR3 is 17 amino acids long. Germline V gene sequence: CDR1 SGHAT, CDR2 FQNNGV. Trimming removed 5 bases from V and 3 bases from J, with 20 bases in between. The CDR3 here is CASSNRIAPSYYNEQFF. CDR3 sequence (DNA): TGTGCCAGCAGCAACCGGATAGCGCCCTCTTACTACAATGAGCAGTTCTTC.

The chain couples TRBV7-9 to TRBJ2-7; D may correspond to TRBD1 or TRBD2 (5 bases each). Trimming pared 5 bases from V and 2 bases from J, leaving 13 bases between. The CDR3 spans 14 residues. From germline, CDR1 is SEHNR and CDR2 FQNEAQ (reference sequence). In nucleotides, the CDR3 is TGTGCCAGCAGCGACAGAGCGACTACCTACGAGCAGTACTTC. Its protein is CASSDRATTYEQYF.

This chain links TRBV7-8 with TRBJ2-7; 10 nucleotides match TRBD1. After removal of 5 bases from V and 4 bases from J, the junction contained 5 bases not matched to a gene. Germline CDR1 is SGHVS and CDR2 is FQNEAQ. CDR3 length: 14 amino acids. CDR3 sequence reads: CASSPGQGKYEQYF. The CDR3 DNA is TGTGCCAGCAGCCCGGGACAGGGGAAGTACGAGCAGTACTTC.

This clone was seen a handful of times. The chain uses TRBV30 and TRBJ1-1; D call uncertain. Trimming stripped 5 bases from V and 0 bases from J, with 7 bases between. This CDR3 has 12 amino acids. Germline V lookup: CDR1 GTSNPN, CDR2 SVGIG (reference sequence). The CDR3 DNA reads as TGTGCCTGGGACCGAATGAACACTGAAGCTTTCTTT. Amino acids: CAWDRMNTEAFF.

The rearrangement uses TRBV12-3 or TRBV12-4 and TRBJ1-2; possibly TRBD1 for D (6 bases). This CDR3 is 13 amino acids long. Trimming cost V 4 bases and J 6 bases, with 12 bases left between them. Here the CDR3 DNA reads TGTGCCAGCAGTTCAGGGGCAATAGATGGCTACACCTTC. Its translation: CASSSGAIDGYTF.

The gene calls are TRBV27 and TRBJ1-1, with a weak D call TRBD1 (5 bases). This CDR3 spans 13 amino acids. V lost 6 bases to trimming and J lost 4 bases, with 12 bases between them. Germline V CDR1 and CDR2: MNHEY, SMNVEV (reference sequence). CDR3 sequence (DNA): TGTGCCAGCAGCCCTTGGGGGGTCACTGAAGCTTTCTTT. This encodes CASSPWGVTEAFF.

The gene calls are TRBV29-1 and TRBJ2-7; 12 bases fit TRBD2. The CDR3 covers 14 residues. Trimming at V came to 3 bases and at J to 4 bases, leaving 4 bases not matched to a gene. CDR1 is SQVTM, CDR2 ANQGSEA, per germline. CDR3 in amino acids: CSVDSGTSGYEQYF. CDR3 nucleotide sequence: TGCAGCGTTGATTCTGGGACTAGCGGGTACGAGCAGTACTTC.

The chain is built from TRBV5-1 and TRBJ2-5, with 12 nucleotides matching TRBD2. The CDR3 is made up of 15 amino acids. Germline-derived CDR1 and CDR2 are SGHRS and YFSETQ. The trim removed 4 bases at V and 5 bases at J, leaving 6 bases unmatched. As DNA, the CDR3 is TGCGCCAGCAGCCTGGGACTAGCGGGTGTGGAGACCCAGTACTTC. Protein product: CASSLGLAGVETQYF.

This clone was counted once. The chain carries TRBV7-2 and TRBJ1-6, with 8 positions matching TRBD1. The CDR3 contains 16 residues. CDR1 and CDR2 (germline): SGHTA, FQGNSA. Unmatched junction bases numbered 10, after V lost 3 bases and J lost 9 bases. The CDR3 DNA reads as TGTGCCAGCAGCTTTCGAAATTCAGGGGGCGCTTCACCCCTCCACTTT. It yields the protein CASSFRNSGGASPLHF.

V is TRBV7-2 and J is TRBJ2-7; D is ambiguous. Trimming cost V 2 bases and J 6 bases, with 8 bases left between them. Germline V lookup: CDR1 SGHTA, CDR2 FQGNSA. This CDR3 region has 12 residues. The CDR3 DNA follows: TGTGCCAGCAGCTTAATGTACGCCGAGCAGTACTTC. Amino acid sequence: CASSLMYAEQYF.

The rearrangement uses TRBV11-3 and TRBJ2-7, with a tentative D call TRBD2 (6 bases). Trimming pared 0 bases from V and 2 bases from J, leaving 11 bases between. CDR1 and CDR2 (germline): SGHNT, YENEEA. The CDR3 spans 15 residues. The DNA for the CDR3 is TGTGCCAGCAGCTTAGACGGGACTCTAGCCTACGAGCAGTACTTC. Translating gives CASSLDGTLAYEQYF.